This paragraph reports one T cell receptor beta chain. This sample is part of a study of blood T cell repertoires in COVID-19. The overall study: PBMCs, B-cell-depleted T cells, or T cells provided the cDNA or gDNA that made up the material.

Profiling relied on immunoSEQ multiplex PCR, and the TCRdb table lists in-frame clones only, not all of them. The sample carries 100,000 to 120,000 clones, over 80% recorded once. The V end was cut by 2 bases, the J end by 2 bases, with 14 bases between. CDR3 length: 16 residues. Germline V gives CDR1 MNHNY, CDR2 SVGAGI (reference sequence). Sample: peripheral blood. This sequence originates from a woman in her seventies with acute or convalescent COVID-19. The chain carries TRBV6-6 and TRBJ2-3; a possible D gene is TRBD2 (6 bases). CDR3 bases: TGTGCCAGCAGTTACGGTCTGCGGGGTGACACAGATACGCAGTATTTT. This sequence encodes CASSYGLRGDTDTQYF.